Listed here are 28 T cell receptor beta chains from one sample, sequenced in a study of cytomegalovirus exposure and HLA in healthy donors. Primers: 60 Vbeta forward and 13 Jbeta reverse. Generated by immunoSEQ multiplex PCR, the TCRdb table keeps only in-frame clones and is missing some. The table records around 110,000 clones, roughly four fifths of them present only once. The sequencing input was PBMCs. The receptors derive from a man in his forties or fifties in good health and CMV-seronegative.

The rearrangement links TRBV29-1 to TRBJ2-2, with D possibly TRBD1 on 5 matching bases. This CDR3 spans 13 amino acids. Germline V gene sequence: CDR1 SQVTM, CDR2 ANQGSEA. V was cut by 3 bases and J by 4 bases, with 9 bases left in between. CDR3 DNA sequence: TGCAGCGTTGACCAGGGTGGCACCGGGGAGCTGTTTTTT. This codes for CSVDQGGTGELFF.

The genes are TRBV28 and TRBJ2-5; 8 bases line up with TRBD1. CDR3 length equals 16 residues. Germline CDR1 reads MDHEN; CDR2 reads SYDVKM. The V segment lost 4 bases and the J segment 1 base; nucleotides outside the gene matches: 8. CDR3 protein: CASSYPRTGRQETQYF. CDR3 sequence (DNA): TGTGCCAGCAGTTACCCCCGGACAGGGCGCCAAGAGACCCAGTACTTC.

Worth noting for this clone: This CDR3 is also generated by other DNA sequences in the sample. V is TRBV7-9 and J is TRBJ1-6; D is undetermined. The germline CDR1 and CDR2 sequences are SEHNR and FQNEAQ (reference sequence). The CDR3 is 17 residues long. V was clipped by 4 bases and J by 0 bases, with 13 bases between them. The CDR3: CASSSDREGSYNSPLHF. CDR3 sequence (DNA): TGTGCCAGCAGCTCGGACCGGGAAGGCTCCTATAATTCACCCCTCCACTTT.

The CDR3 coding sequence is TGTGCCAGCAGCCAAGAGGGACACGCGAGGGTAAACACCATATATTTT. It encodes CASSQEGHARVNTIYF. The J gene is TRBJ1-3, the V gene TRBV4-2; a weak D match, TRBD1 (6 bases). This CDR3 has 16 amino acids. Germline CDR1 is LGHNA and CDR2 is YNFKEQ. V was shortened by 0 bases and J by 6 bases, with 15 bases between the two germline ends.

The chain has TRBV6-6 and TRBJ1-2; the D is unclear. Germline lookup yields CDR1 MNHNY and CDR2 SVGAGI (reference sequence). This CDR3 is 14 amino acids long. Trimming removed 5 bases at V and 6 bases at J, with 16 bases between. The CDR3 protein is CASSTWAGVDGYTF. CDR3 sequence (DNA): TGTGCCAGCAGTACATGGGCAGGTGTGGATGGCTACACCTTC.

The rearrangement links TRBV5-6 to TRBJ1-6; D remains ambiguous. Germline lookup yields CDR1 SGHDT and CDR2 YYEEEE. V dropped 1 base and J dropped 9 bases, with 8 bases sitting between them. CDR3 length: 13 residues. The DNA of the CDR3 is TGTGCCAGCAGCTTGACGGAGAGTTCACCCCTCCACTTT. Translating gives CASSLTESSPLHF.

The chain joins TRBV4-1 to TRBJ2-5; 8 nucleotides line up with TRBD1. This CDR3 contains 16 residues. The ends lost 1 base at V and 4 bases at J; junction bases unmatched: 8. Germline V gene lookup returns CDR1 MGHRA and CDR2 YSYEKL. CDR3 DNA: TGCGCCAGCAGCCAAGGGACGCAGGGGGCACGAGAGACCCAGTACTTC. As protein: CASSQGTQGARETQYF.

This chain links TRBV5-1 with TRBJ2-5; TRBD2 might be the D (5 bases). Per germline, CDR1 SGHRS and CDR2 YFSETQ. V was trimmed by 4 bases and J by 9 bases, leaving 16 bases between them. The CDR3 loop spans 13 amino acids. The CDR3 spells CASSIGSLEAQYF. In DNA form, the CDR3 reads TGCGCCAGCAGCATCGGGTCCCTGGAGGCCCAGTACTTC.

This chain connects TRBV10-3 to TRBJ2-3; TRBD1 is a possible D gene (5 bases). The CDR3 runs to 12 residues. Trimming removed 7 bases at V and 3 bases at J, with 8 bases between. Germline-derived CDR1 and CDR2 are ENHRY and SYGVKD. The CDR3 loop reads CAITDSTDTQYF. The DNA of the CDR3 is TGTGCCATCACCGACAGTACAGATACGCAGTATTTT.

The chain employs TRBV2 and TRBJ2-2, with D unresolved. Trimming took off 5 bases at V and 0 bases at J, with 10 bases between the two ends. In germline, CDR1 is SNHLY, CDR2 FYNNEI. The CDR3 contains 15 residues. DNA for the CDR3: TGTGCCAGCAGTTCAAGTAGTGCGAACACCGGGGAGCTGTTTTTT. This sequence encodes CASSSSSANTGELFF.

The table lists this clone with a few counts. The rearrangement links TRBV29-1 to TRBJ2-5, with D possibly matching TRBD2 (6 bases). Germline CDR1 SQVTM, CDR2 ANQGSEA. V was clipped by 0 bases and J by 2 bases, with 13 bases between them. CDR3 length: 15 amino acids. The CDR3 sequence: CSVEDWAGFQETQYF. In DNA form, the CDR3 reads TGCAGCGTTGAAGATTGGGCGGGGTTTCAAGAGACCCAGTACTTC.

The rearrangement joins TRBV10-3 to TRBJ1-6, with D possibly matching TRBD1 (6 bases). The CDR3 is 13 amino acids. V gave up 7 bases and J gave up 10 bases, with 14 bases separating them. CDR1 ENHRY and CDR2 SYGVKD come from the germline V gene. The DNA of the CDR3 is TGTGCCATCAAGGCTCAGGGGTCCTCACCCCTCCACTTT. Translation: CAIKAQGSSPLHF.

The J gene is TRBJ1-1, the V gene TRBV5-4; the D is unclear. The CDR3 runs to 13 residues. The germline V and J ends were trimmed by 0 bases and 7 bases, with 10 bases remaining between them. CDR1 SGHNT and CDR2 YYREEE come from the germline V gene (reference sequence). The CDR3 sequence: CASSLELGLEAFF. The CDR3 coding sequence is TGTGCCAGCAGCTTGGAACTAGGCCTTGAAGCTTTCTTT.

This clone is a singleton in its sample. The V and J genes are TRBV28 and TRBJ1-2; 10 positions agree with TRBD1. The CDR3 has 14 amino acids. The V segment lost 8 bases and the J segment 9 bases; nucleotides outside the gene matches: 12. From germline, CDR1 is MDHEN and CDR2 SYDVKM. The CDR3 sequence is CASQRDRGGGSYTF. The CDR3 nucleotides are TGTGCCAGCCAAAGGGACAGGGGAGGGGGAAGCTACACCTTC.

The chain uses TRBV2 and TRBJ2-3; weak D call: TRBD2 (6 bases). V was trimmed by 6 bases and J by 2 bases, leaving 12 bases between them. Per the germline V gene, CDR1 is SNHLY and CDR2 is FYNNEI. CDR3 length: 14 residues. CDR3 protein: CASRPGENTDTQYF. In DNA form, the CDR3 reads TGTGCCAGCAGGCCGGGGGAGAACACAGATACGCAGTATTTT.

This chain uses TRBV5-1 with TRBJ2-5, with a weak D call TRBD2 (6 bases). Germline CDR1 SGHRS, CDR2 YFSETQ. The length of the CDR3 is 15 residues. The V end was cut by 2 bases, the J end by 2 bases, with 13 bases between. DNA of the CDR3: TGCGCCAGCAGCTTTTTGGGTGGGGGGCAAGAGACCCAGTACTTC. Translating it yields CASSFLGGGQETQYF. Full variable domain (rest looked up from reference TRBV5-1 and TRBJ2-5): KAGVTQTPRYLIKTRGQQVTLSCSPISGHRSVSWYQQTPGQGLQFLFEYFSETQRNKGNFPGRFSGRQFSNSRSEMNVSTLELGDSALYLCASSFLGGGQETQYFGPGTRLLVL.

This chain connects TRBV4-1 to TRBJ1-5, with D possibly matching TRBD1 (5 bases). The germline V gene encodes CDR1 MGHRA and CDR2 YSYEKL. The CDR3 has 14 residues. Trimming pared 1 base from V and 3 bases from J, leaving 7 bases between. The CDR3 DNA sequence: TGCGCCAGCAGCCAAGGACAGCACAATCAGCCCCAGCATTTT. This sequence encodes CASSQGQHNQPQHF.

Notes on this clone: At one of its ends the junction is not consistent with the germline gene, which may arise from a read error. The CDR3 loop reads CASSLNLGNGKLFF. The CDR3 DNA reads as TGTGCCAGCAGCCTCAACTTGGGCAATGGAAAACTGTTTTTT. The V gene is TRBV11-2, the J gene TRBJ1-4; no reliable D call. The CDR3 runs 14 residues. The germline V gene has CDR1 SGHAT and CDR2 FQNNGV.

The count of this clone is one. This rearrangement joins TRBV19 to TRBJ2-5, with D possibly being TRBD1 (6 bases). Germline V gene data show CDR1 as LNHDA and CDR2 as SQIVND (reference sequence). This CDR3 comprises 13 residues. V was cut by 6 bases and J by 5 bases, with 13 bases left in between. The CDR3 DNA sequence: TGTGCCAGTAGCGAGGGGGTGAGGGAGACCCAGTACTTC. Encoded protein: CASSEGVRETQYF.

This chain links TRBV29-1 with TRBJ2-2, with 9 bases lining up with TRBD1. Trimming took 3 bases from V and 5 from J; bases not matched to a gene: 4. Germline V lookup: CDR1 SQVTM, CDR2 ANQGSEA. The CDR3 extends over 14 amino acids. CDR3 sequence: CSVDSGTGTGELFF. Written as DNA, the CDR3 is TGCAGCGTTGACTCCGGGACAGGGACCGGGGAGCTGTTTTTT.

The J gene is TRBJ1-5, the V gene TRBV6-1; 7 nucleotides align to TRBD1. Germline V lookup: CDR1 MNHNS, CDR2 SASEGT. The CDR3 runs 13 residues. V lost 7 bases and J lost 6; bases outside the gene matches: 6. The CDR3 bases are TGTGCCAGCACCCCAGGGGGAAGTCAGCCCCAGCATTTT. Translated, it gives CASTPGGSQPQHF.

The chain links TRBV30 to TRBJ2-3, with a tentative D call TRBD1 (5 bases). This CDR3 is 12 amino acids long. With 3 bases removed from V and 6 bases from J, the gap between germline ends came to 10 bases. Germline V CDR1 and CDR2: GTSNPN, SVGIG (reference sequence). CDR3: CAWSARGDTQYF. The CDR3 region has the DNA TGTGCCTGGAGCGCAAGGGGTGATACGCAGTATTTT.

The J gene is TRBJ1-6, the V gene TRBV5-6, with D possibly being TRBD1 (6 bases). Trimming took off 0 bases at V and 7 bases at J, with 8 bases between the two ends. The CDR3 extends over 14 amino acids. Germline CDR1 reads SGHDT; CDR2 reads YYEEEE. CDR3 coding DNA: TGTGCCAGCAGCTTGGGTCAGGGGAATTCACCCCTCCACTTT. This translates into CASSLGQGNSPLHF. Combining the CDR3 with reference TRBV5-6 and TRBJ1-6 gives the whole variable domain DAGVTQSPTHLIKTRGQQVTLRCSPKSGHDTVSWYQQALGQGPQFIFQYYEEEERQRGNFPDRFSGHQFPNYSSELNVNALLLGDSALYLCASSLGQGNSPLHFGNGTRLTVT.

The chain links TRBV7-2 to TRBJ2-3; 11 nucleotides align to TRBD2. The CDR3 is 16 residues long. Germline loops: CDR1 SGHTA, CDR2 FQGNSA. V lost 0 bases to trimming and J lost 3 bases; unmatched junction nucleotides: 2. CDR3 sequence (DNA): TGTGCCAGCAGCTTAGCCGCTAGCGGGGGGACAGATACGCAGTATTTT. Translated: CASSLAASGGTDTQYF.

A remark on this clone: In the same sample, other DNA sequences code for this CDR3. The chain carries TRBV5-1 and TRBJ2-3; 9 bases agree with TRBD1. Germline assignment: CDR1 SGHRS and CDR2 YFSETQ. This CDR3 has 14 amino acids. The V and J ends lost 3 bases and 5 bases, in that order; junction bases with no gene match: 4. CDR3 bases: TGCGCCAGCAGCTCGACAGGGGGAGAAGATACGCAGTATTTT. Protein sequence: CASSSTGGEDTQYF.

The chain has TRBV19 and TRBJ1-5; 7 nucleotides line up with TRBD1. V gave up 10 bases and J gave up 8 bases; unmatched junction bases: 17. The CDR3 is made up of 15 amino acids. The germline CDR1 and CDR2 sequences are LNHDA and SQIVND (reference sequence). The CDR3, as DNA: TGTGCCACTTGTCGACAGGGCAATAGCTTTGAGCCCCAGCATTTT. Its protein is CATCRQGNSFEPQHF.

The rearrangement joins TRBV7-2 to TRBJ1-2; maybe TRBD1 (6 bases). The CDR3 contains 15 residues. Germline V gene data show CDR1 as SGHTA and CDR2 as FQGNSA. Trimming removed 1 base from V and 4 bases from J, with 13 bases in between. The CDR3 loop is CASSLVDSPLYGYTF. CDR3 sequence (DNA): TGTGCCAGCAGCTTAGTGGACAGCCCCCTCTATGGCTACACCTTC.

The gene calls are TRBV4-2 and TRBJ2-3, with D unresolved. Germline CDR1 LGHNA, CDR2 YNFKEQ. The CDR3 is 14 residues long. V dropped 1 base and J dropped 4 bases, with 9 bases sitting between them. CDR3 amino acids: CASSQVGRPDTQYF. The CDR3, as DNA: TGTGCCAGCAGCCAAGTGGGCAGGCCAGATACGCAGTATTTT.